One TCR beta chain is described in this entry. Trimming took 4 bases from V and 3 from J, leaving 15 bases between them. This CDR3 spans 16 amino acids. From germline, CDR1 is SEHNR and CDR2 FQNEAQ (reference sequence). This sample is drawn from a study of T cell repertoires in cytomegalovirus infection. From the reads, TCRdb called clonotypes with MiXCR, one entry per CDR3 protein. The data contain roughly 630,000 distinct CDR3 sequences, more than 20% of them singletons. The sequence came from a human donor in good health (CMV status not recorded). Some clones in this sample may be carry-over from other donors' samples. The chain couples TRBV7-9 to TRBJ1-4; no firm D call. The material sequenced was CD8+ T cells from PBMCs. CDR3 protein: CASSYLGQEANEKLFF. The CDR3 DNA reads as TGTGCCAGCAGCTATCTTGGGCAGGAGGCTAATGAAAAACTGTTTTTT.